The 24 T cell receptor beta chains below come from one sample, sequenced in a study of cytomegalovirus exposure and HLA in healthy donors. TCRdb keeps only in-frame clones here, not all; method: immunoSEQ multiplex PCR. The data hold fewer than 250,000 clones, with around four fifths observed a single time. Sequencing input: PBMCs. These receptor sequences come from a young woman in good health and CMV-seronegative.

This rearrangement joins TRBV9 to TRBJ2-3; the match to TRBD2 covers 9 bases. The junction had 5 bases not matched to a gene; V was cut back by 0 bases and J by 6 bases. In germline, CDR1 is SGDLS, CDR2 YYNGEE. The CDR3 totals 15 residues. CDR3 region: CASSVAFSGSDTQYF. The CDR3 region has the DNA TGTGCCAGCAGCGTAGCATTTAGCGGGAGTGATACGCAGTATTTT. Complete variable domain (other parts from reference TRBV9 and TRBJ2-3): DSGVTQTPKHLITATGQRVTLRCSPRSGDLSVYWYQQSLDQGLQFLIQYYNGEERAKGNILERFSAQQFPDLHSELNLSSLELGDSALYFCASSVAFSGSDTQYFGPGTRLTVL.

The chain uses TRBV27 and TRBJ2-1; possibly TRBD1 for D (6 bases). Germline V gene sequence: CDR1 MNHEY, CDR2 SMNVEV (reference sequence). V dropped 7 bases and J dropped 4 bases, with 20 bases sitting between them. The CDR3 extends over 16 amino acids. Written as DNA, the CDR3 is TGTGCCAGCATCCTTGACAGGACTCGTCCTTACAATGAGCAGTTCTTC. Translated, it gives CASILDRTRPYNEQFF.

The CDR3 DNA reads as TGTGCCAGCACCCTGGACAGGGTGGGCAATGAGCAGTTCTTC. Translated, it gives CASTLDRVGNEQFF. This rearrangement joins TRBV11-2 to TRBJ2-1; 8 bases line up with TRBD1. The ends lost 7 bases at V and 6 bases at J; junction bases unmatched: 8. The CDR3 extends over 14 amino acids. Germline CDR1 reads SGHAT; CDR2 reads FQNNGV.

The V call is TRBV28, the J call TRBJ2-7; 8 nucleotides align to TRBD2. The V segment lost 7 bases and the J segment 5 bases; nucleotides outside the gene matches: 7. In germline, CDR1 is MDHEN, CDR2 SYDVKM. The length of the CDR3 is 13 residues. The CDR3 coding sequence is TGTGCCAGCAAAGCGGGAGCAGAAAACGAGCAGTACTTC. This gives the protein CASKAGAENEQYF.

The chain links TRBV5-6 to TRBJ2-7; TRBD1 matches 8 bases. Germline V gives CDR1 SGHDT, CDR2 YYEEEE. This CDR3 spans 14 amino acids. V was clipped by 0 bases and J by 4 bases; unmatched bases: 3. The CDR3 loop is CASSLGTGLYEQYF. The CDR3 region has the DNA TGTGCCAGCAGCTTGGGGACAGGGTTGTACGAGCAGTACTTC.

The chain carries TRBV7-2 and TRBJ1-2, with D maybe TRBD1 (5 bases). The CDR3 contains 14 residues. V lost 5 bases to trimming and J lost 4 bases, with 14 bases between them. CDR1 is SGHTA, CDR2 FQGNSA, per germline. Here the CDR3 reads CASSLSGTPYGYTF. DNA of the CDR3: TGTGCCAGCAGCCTTTCTGGGACGCCCTATGGCTACACCTTC.

The chain uses TRBV29-1 and TRBJ1-1; D not resolved. The V end lost 1 base, the J end lost 5 bases, and 8 bases lay between the germline ends. The CDR3 loop spans 12 amino acids. Germline V lookup: CDR1 SQVTM, CDR2 ANQGSEA. The DNA of the CDR3 is TGCAGCGTTGAAGCGTGGGCTACTGAAGCTTTCTTT. This encodes CSVEAWATEAFF.

The chain links TRBV6-6 to TRBJ2-2; no clear D. Trimming took off 6 bases at V and 1 base at J, with 9 bases between the two ends. In germline, CDR1 is MNHNY, CDR2 SVGAGI (reference sequence). The CDR3 is 14 amino acids. This CDR3 reads CASSRRENTGELFF. In DNA, the CDR3 is TGTGCCAGCAGCCGAAGGGAGAACACCGGGGAGCTGTTTTTT.

The chain has TRBV5-1 and TRBJ2-2, with D perhaps TRBD2 (6 bases). Trimming removed 7 bases from V and 5 bases from J, with 15 bases in between. Germline loops: CDR1 SGHRS, CDR2 YFSETQ. The CDR3 sequence is 14 residues long. The CDR3 protein is CASSLGRETGELFF. The CDR3 DNA follows: TGCGCCAGCTCTCTCGGACGGGAGACCGGGGAGCTGTTTTTT.

This clone occurred a few times. The chain uses TRBV5-4 and TRBJ1-2; no reliable D call. The CDR3 spans 13 residues. From germline, CDR1 is SGHNT and CDR2 YYREEE (reference sequence). Between the trimmed V and J ends, which lost 3 bases and 4 bases, there was a span of 10 bases. CDR3 nucleotide sequence: TGTGCCAGCAGCTCCAGAACTTTCTATGGCTACACCTTC. Translating gives CASSSRTFYGYTF.

In DNA form, the CDR3 reads TGTGCCAGCAGTACCGAGGGGTTGGCTGGCTACACCTTC. This sequence encodes CASSTEGLAGYTF. V and J are TRBV5-6 and TRBJ1-2, with a tentative D call TRBD1 (5 bases). Germline V gene data show CDR1 as SGHDT and CDR2 as YYEEEE. The ends were cut back, 5 bases at V and 7 bases at J, with 15 bases in the middle. This CDR3 comprises 13 residues.

This clone has a single count. Other DNA sequences in this specimen translate into the identical CDR3. The chain employs TRBV5-1 and TRBJ1-3; 7 positions match TRBD1. This CDR3 region has 15 residues. The V gene end was trimmed by 0 bases and the J gene end by 4 bases; junction bases not matched to a gene: 4. Per germline, CDR1 SGHRS and CDR2 YFSETQ. CDR3 protein: CASSLGQGFGNTIYF. The CDR3 DNA is TGCGCCAGCAGCTTGGGACAGGGTTTCGGAAACACCATATATTTT.

The V and J genes are TRBV30 and TRBJ1-5; D is perhaps TRBD1 (5 bases). The germline V gene encodes CDR1 GTSNPN and CDR2 SVGIG (reference sequence). With 5 bases removed from V and 7 bases from J, the gap between germline ends came to 15 bases. The CDR3 is 13 residues long. CDR3 sequence (DNA): TGTGCCTGGCATGCAGGGAAGGGGCAGCCCCAGCATTTT. It encodes CAWHAGKGQPQHF.

The V and J genes are TRBV28 and TRBJ2-7, with D perhaps TRBD2 (5 bases). The CDR3 is 12 amino acids. The V gene's germline CDR1 is MDHEN and CDR2 SYDVKM. V was shortened by 6 bases and J by 4 bases, with 10 bases between the two germline ends. CDR3: CASSPEGYEQYF. CDR3 bases: TGTGCCAGCAGCCCCGAGGGATACGAGCAGTACTTC.

V and J are TRBV5-1 and TRBJ1-1; perhaps TRBD1 as D (6 bases). V was trimmed by 2 bases and J by 5 bases, leaving 13 bases between them. The germline V gene has CDR1 SGHRS and CDR2 YFSETQ. CDR3 size: 14 residues. Written as DNA, the CDR3 is TGCGCCAGCAGCTTTACAGGGATCCGAACTGAAGCTTTCTTT. Translating gives CASSFTGIRTEAFF.

A few counts support this clone. The chain links TRBV5-1 to TRBJ2-7; D remains ambiguous. Germline V lookup: CDR1 SGHRS, CDR2 YFSETQ. The CDR3 covers 14 residues. Trimming took off 4 bases at V and 7 bases at J, with 18 bases between the two ends. The CDR3 sequence is CASSRTRPAGEQYF. CDR3 DNA sequence: TGCGCCAGCAGCAGAACGAGGCCAGCCGGGGAGCAGTACTTC.

The genes are TRBV20-1 and TRBJ1-1, with D maybe TRBD1 (5 bases). V was cut by 4 bases and J by 7 bases, with 10 bases left in between. Germline V CDR1 and CDR2: DFQATT, SNEGSKA (reference sequence). This CDR3 spans 11 amino acids. CDR3 DNA sequence: TGCAGTGCTACCTGGGGCCTTGAAGCTTTCTTT. As protein: CSATWGLEAFF.

The V and J genes are TRBV5-1 and TRBJ2-1; 12 nucleotides line up with TRBD2. Germline assignment: CDR1 SGHRS and CDR2 YFSETQ. This CDR3 has 16 residues. V was pared by 3 bases and J by 6 bases, with 7 bases of the junction left unmatched. Here the CDR3 DNA reads TGCGCCAGCAGCTCCTCGACTAGCGGGGGAGGCAATGAGCAGTTCTTC. Its protein is CASSSSTSGGGNEQFF.

The chain carries TRBV18 and TRBJ1-5; perhaps TRBD1 as D (6 bases). V gave up 6 bases and J gave up 6 bases, with 18 bases separating them. The CDR3 has 15 residues. The germline V gene encodes CDR1 KGHSH and CDR2 LQKENI. The CDR3 DNA reads as TGTGCCAGCTCCCCAGGGGTAGAGAGAGTTCAGCCCCAGCATTTT. Translated: CASSPGVERVQPQHF.

The chain recombines TRBV28 with TRBJ2-7; 10 nucleotides align to TRBD1. The CDR3 length is 15 residues. CDR1 is MDHEN, CDR2 SYDVKM, per germline. V dropped 6 bases and J dropped 5; count of bases not matched to a gene: 10. The CDR3 loop is CASRSSGTGDNEQYF. CDR3 nucleotides: TGTGCCAGCAGGTCATCCGGGACAGGGGATAACGAGCAGTACTTC.

The rearrangement uses TRBV5-1 and TRBJ2-7; 8 bases map to TRBD2. The germline CDR1 and CDR2 sequences are SGHRS and YFSETQ. J was trimmed by 4 bases and V by 3 bases; bases with no gene match: 18. This CDR3 contains 18 residues. DNA of the CDR3: TGCGCCAGCAGCTCCGGCTGGGGGGCGGGAGGAAGGACGTACGAGCAGTACTTC. Protein sequence: CASSSGWGAGGRTYEQYF. The complete variable domain, with remaining parts taken from reference TRBV5-1 and TRBJ2-7, reads KAGVTQTPRYLIKTRGQQVTLSCSPISGHRSVSWYQQTPGQGLQFLFEYFSETQRNKGNFPGRFSGRQFSNSRSEMNVSTLELGDSALYLCASSSGWGAGGRTYEQYFGPGTRLTVT.

In this sample, this clone turned up once. The chain carries TRBV27 and TRBJ1-4; 9 nucleotides match TRBD1. J gave up 2 bases and V 6 bases, and 7 bases lay outside the gene matches. The CDR3 sequence is 16 residues long. From germline, CDR1 is MNHEY and CDR2 SMNVEV (reference sequence). The CDR3 bases are TGTGCCAGCAGGGACAGGGGAGGCCTTACTAATGAAAAACTGTTTTTT. The encoded protein is CASRDRGGLTNEKLFF. Looking up the rest from reference TRBV27 and TRBJ1-4 gives the full variable domain: EAQVTQNPRYLITVTGKKLTVTCSQNMNHEYMSWYRQDPGLGLRQIYYSMNVEVTDKGDVPEGYKVSRKEKRNFPLILESPSPNQTSLYFCASRDRGGLTNEKLFFGSGTQLSVL.

J is TRBJ2-3 and V is TRBV2; D is possibly TRBD1 or TRBD2 (5 bases each). This CDR3 contains 14 residues. V lost 10 bases to trimming and J lost 1 base, with 15 bases between them. The germline V gene encodes CDR1 SNHLY and CDR2 FYNNEI. For the CDR3, the DNA is TGTGCCACCTTGAGGGACCAGGGCACAGATACGCAGTATTTT. Translating gives CATLRDQGTDTQYF.

The gene calls are TRBV5-1 and TRBJ2-7; D gene uncertain. CDR3 length: 15 residues. The V gene lost 0 bases and the J gene lost 4 bases, with 14 bases spanning the gap. Per the germline V gene, CDR1 is SGHRS and CDR2 is YFSETQ. CDR3 residues: CASSLGPGQEYEQYF. CDR3 DNA sequence: TGCGCCAGCAGCTTGGGCCCGGGTCAGGAGTACGAGCAGTACTTC.